These 9 T cell receptor beta chains originate from one sample sequenced in a study of blood T cell repertoires in COVID-19. The protocol was immunoSEQ multiplex PCR, while the TCRdb copy is restricted to in-frame clones and leaves out a portion. The table records under 200,000 clones, more than 75% of them present only once. Sequenced sample: peripheral blood. The origin of the receptors is a woman in her sixties or seventies with COVID-19, enrolled during active disease.

The chain links TRBV6-5 to TRBJ1-5; D is undetermined. CDR3 size: 14 residues. CDR1 is MNHEY and CDR2 is SVGAGI in the germline V gene. V was shortened by 2 bases and J by 6 bases, with 11 bases between the two germline ends. The CDR3 region has the DNA TGTGCCAGCAGTTACGATAGTAACGTTCAGCCCCAGCATTTT. It yields the protein CASSYDSNVQPQHF.

This chain links TRBV9 with TRBJ2-3; D is undetermined. This CDR3 comprises 13 residues. Trimming shortened V by 3 bases and J by 2 bases, and 7 bases separated the two germline ends. The germline gives CDR1 SGDLS, CDR2 YYNGEE. CDR3 sequence: CASSAVDTDTQYF. The CDR3 DNA reads as TGTGCCAGCAGCGCCGTAGACACAGATACGCAGTATTTT.

V is TRBV7-9 and J is TRBJ1-1; D is undetermined. Trimming shortened V by 5 bases and J by 3 bases, and 7 bases separated the two germline ends. Germline V gene sequence: CDR1 SEHNR, CDR2 FQNEAQ (reference sequence). CDR3 size: 12 residues. Here the CDR3 reads CASSTDHTEAFF. The DNA of the CDR3 is TGTGCCAGCAGCACAGACCACACTGAAGCTTTCTTT.

CDR3 residues: CASSVEAGRETQYF. CDR3 nucleotides: TGTGCCAGCAGCGTAGAGGCAGGGCGAGAGACCCAGTACTTC. The gene calls are TRBV9 and TRBJ2-5, with D possibly matching TRBD1 (5 bases). CDR1 is SGDLS, CDR2 YYNGEE, per germline. Between the trimmed V and J ends, which lost 0 bases and 4 bases, there was a span of 10 bases. The CDR3 spans 14 residues. Complete variable domain (other parts from reference TRBV9 and TRBJ2-5): DSGVTQTPKHLITATGQRVTLRCSPRSGDLSVYWYQQSLDQGLQFLIQYYNGEERAKGNILERFSAQQFPDLHSELNLSSLELGDSALYFCASSVEAGRETQYFGPGTRLLVL.

The chain combines TRBV20-1 with TRBJ2-1; TRBD2 is a possible D gene (5 bases). The CDR3 covers 11 residues. Germline V gene data show CDR1 as DFQATT and CDR2 as SNEGSKA (reference sequence). V lost 6 bases, J lost 5 bases, and 8 bases lay in between. The DNA for the CDR3 is TGCAGTGCGACGGGAAACAATGAGCAGTTCTTC. This gives the protein CSATGNNEQFF.

This chain connects TRBV5-1 to TRBJ1-2, with 10 positions matching TRBD1. CDR3 length: 15 residues. Germline CDR1 reads SGHRS; CDR2 reads YFSETQ. The junction had 6 bases not matched to a gene; V was cut back by 0 bases and J by 7 bases. The CDR3 loop reads CASSLGGQGLFGYTF. The CDR3 DNA reads as TGCGCCAGCAGCTTGGGGGGACAGGGGCTATTTGGCTACACCTTC.

This clone was counted only a few times. The chain uses TRBV7-2 and TRBJ1-2, with 8 bases lining up with TRBD1. Trimming at V came to 4 bases and at J to 6 bases, leaving 10 bases not matched to a gene. This CDR3 is 15 amino acids long. Germline V gene lookup returns CDR1 SGHTA and CDR2 FQGNSA. CDR3 sequence reads: CASSSEGRGHDGYTF. The CDR3 nucleotides read TGTGCCAGCAGCTCTGAGGGCAGGGGGCATGATGGCTACACCTTC.

The chain links TRBV5-4 to TRBJ2-4; D remains unclear. The CDR3 is 17 residues long. Between the trimmed V and J ends, which lost 4 bases and 0 bases, there was a span of 17 bases. Germline V gives CDR1 SGHNT, CDR2 YYREEE (reference sequence). The CDR3 spells CASSLLAVNLAKNIQYF. CDR3 in DNA: TGTGCCAGCAGCCTGCTCGCGGTAAATTTAGCCAAAAACATTCAGTACTTC.

V gene TRBV4-2 combines with J gene TRBJ1-3; D remains unclear. The CDR3 sequence is 16 residues long. Trimming removed 0 bases from V and 0 bases from J, with 9 bases in between. From germline, CDR1 is LGHNA and CDR2 YNFKEQ. The CDR3 DNA is TGTGCCAGCAGCCAAGAGGGCCGGCTCTCTGGAAACACCATATATTTT. It codes for CASSQEGRLSGNTIYF.